What follows are 17 T cell receptor beta chains derived from one specimen sequenced in a study of cytomegalovirus exposure and HLA in healthy donors. A multiplex PCR was run with 60 Vbeta primers and 13 Jbeta primers. Clones were read by immunoSEQ multiplex PCR, and TCRdb kept only the in-frame ones, dropping some. The repertoire consists of roughly 80,000 clones, with approximately 75% occurring once and the leading ten covering roughly 7.2%. The sequenced sample was PBMCs. The receptors derive from a woman aged 40 to 55 in good health and CMV-seronegative.

The chain employs TRBV28 and TRBJ2-7; TRBD2 is a possible D gene (5 bases). The V end was cut by 3 bases, the J end by 1 base, with 10 bases between. This CDR3 is 14 amino acids long. CDR1 is MDHEN and CDR2 is SYDVKM in the germline V gene. CDR3 residues: CASSLRGPSYEQYF. Written as DNA, the CDR3 is TGTGCCAGCAGTTTGCGAGGGCCATCCTACGAGCAGTACTTC.

This chain uses TRBV2 with TRBJ1-1; 9 positions match TRBD1. Germline CDR1 and CDR2: SNHLY and FYNNEI. The V segment lost 6 bases and the J segment 4 bases; nucleotides outside the gene matches: 9. This CDR3 has 15 amino acids. The CDR3 sequence is CASRSEQGAGTEAFF. The DNA for the CDR3 is TGTGCCAGCAGGAGCGAACAGGGGGCCGGCACTGAAGCTTTCTTT.

The V and J genes are TRBV7-9 and TRBJ2-1, with TRBD2 identical over 13 bases. Germline V lookup: CDR1 SEHNR, CDR2 FQNEAQ (reference sequence). The CDR3 has 15 amino acids. Germline trimming cut 1 base from V and 6 bases from J; bases unmatched to any gene: 0. The CDR3, as DNA: TGTGCCAGCAGCTTAGGGACTAGCGGGGGCAATGAGCAGTTCTTC. It encodes CASSLGTSGGNEQFF.

This clone turned up a few times. The rearrangement joins TRBV6-5 to TRBJ2-7; possibly TRBD1 for D (6 bases). V was shortened by 2 bases and J by 4 bases, with 15 bases between the two germline ends. This CDR3 spans 15 amino acids. The germline CDR1 and CDR2 sequences are MNHEY and SVGAGI. The CDR3 DNA sequence: TGTGCCAGCAGTTACGCCTTAACAGGGCCTTACGAGCAGTACTTC. Translation gives CASSYALTGPYEQYF.

This chain links TRBV6-1 with TRBJ1-2, with D tentatively TRBD1 (6 bases). Germline CDR1 reads MNHNS; CDR2 reads SASEGT. CDR3 length: 17 residues. V dropped 2 bases and J dropped 7 bases, with 23 bases sitting between them. CDR3 coding DNA: TGTGCCAGCAGTGAATCGGGGTTTTCGGGGGGCTGGAGTGGCTACACCTTC. Its protein product is CASSESGFSGGWSGYTF.

V gene TRBV10-3 combines with J gene TRBJ2-3; D ambiguous. Germline lookup yields CDR1 ENHRY and CDR2 SYGVKD. This CDR3 is built from 16 residues. V gave up 2 bases and J gave up 0 bases, with 12 bases separating them. The CDR3 DNA reads as TGTGCCATCAGTGAGCTGGGCAGAGATAGCACAGATACGCAGTATTTT. Amino acid sequence: CAISELGRDSTDTQYF.

This clone came up a few times. The chain joins TRBV6-5 to TRBJ1-4; D is possibly TRBD1 (5 bases). This CDR3 contains 14 residues. Germline assignment: CDR1 MNHEY and CDR2 SVGAGI. Deletions cut 6 bases from V and 6 bases from J, with 14 bases between. Written as DNA, the CDR3 is TGTGCCAGCAGGCAGGGTGTAAGGGATGAAAAACTGTTTTTT. Translating gives CASRQGVRDEKLFF.

The rearrangement links TRBV28 to TRBJ2-7; a possible D gene is TRBD1 (5 bases). CDR1 MDHEN and CDR2 SYDVKM come from the germline V gene. V was trimmed by 4 bases and J by 2 bases, leaving 9 bases between them. The CDR3 length is 13 residues. This CDR3 reads CASSSTAAYEQYF. The CDR3 nucleotides are TGTGCCAGCAGTTCGACAGCCGCCTACGAGCAGTACTTC.

This clone has only a few counts. This chain links TRBV10-2 with TRBJ2-7; D possibly corresponds to TRBD1 (5 bases). CDR1 WSHSY and CDR2 SAAADI come from the germline V gene. This CDR3 is 12 amino acids long. Trimming shortened V by 8 bases and J by 2 bases, and 10 bases separated the two germline ends. CDR3 bases: TGCGCCAGCCGCGACAGTACCTACGAGCAGTACTTC. It translates to CASRDSTYEQYF.

The chain is built from TRBV7-2 and TRBJ2-1, with 7 positions matching TRBD2. The CDR3 consists of 14 residues. From germline, CDR1 is SGHTA and CDR2 FQGNSA. J was trimmed by 1 base and V by 10 bases; bases with no gene match: 7. CDR3 bases: TGTGCCACGGGGGGACTACGGTCCTACAATGAGCAGTTCTTC. It encodes CATGGLRSYNEQFF.

J is TRBJ2-5 and V is TRBV5-8, with D unclear. TRBJ2-7 matches the DNA end more closely, so the J call is doubtful. The CDR3 has 14 residues. The germline V gene has CDR1 SGHTS and CDR2 YDEGEE. CDR3 coding DNA: TGTGCCAGCAGCTTGGTCAGGAACTCCTACGAGCAGTACTTC. The encoded protein is CASSLVRNSYEQYF.

The V gene is TRBV5-1, the J gene TRBJ1-4; D is possibly TRBD1 (5 bases). The CDR3 loop spans 14 amino acids. Germline CDR1 reads SGHRS; CDR2 reads YFSETQ. V lost 4 bases and J 5 bases, leaving 12 bases between the germline ends. CDR3 in DNA: TGCGCCAGCAGCCCCGGGACTACGAATGAAAAACTGTTTTTT. It is translated as CASSPGTTNEKLFF.

The V gene is TRBV7-8, the J gene TRBJ1-1; TRBD1 might be the D (5 bases). The ends were cut back, 1 base at V and 6 bases at J, with 12 bases in the middle. CDR3 length: 14 amino acids. Germline lookup yields CDR1 SGHVS and CDR2 FQNEAQ. For the CDR3, the DNA is TGTGCCAGCAGCTTAGAACGGGGGGTTCCTGAAGCTTTCTTT. This gives the protein CASSLERGVPEAFF.

This clone was recorded once. CDR3 sequence reads: CASSLQVGANYGYTF. CDR3 DNA sequence: TGTGCCAGCAGCTTACAAGTAGGAGCTAACTATGGCTACACCTTC. The chain recombines TRBV5-6 with TRBJ1-2; D is unresolved. V dropped 2 bases and J dropped 0 bases, with 11 bases sitting between them. The germline CDR1 and CDR2 sequences are SGHDT and YYEEEE. The CDR3 contains 15 residues.

V and J are TRBV30 and TRBJ1-2; D gene uncertain. V was clipped by 5 bases and J by 8 bases, with 9 bases between them. Germline V CDR1 and CDR2: GTSNPN, SVGIG (reference sequence). The CDR3 runs to 10 residues. CDR3 sequence: CAWDGGGYTF. In nucleotides, the CDR3 is TGTGCCTGGGACGGAGGAGGCTACACCTTC.

V usage is TRBV7-9 and J usage is TRBJ1-2; TRBD1 agrees at 9 bases. Losses at the gene ends were 5 bases for V and 4 bases for J; bases not matched to a gene: 2. Germline-derived CDR1 and CDR2 are SEHNR and FQNEAQ (reference sequence). CDR3 size: 13 residues. In DNA, the CDR3 is TGTGCCAGCAGCCCGGGACAGGGCTATGGCTACACCTTC. Translation gives CASSPGQGYGYTF.

The rearrangement uses TRBV6-6 and TRBJ1-5, with 9 nucleotides matching TRBD1. Germline loops: CDR1 MNHNY, CDR2 SVGAGI (reference sequence). The CDR3 consists of 14 residues. J gave up 6 bases and V 6 bases, and 6 bases lay outside the gene matches. DNA of the CDR3: TGTGCCAGCAGGACCACAGGGGGCGGTCAGCCCCAGCATTTT. It encodes CASRTTGGGQPQHF.